Reported below is one T cell receptor (beta chain). Its antigen is not identified. This table comes from immunoSEQ multiplex PCR, and its TCRdb copy is limited to in-frame clones, with some not included. Of 300,000 to 500,000 clones in the sample, 80% to 90% are singletons; the top ten hold 3.5%. The entry originates in a study of Ad26.COV2.S vaccination and SARS-CoV-2 variants. As for the study in general: Administration of Ad26.COV2.S was intramuscular, either once or twice 56 days apart.

The treatment here: roughly 20 received Ad26.COV2.S at low or high dose, single or two shots; about 5 received placebo; per-sample allocation not given. Day 63 after the first vaccine or placebo injection was the time point for sampling. Participants' vaccine, an Ad26 vector, delivered Wuhan-strain SARS-CoV-2 spike. Study-wide results and caveats: Measurement of non-spike TCR breadth gave similar results in vaccine and placebo recipients.

The CDR3 extends over 19 amino acids. The germline V gene has CDR1 SGHAT and CDR2 FQNNGV. Trimming removed 2 bases from V and 0 bases from J; junction bases left unmatched: 6. Source: peripheral blood, taken in a trial of Ad26.COV2.S vaccine versus placebo. The chain links TRBV11-2 to TRBJ2-4, with TRBD2 matching over 14 bases. This clonotype was obtained from a person between 18 and 65 years old who received the Ad26.COV2.S COVID-19 vaccine or a placebo. In nucleotides, the CDR3 is TGTGCCAGCAGCTTACGGACTAGCGGGGGGCCTCTAGCCAAAAACATTCAGTACTTC. Amino acid sequence: CASSLRTSGGPLAKNIQYF.